A selection of T cell receptor beta chains follows, all from one sample in a study of T-cell reconstitution after alpha-beta-depleted transplantation in children. Using its own MiXCR run on the PCR reads, TCRdb lists one record per CDR3 protein. The profile shows 200,000 to 250,000 distinct CDR3 sequences, under 9.5% of them singletons. The sample in question was PBMCs, mostly from graft donor cells, obtained 180 days after TCRalphabeta/CD19-depleted stem cell transplant. These receptors came from a male patient between 10 and 17 years old who had a stem cell transplant for acute lymphoblastic leukemia, so the T cells may come from the graft donor. The conserved cysteine and the conserved F or W are not part of the CDR3 here. Fields, in order: J gene, D gene, V gene, CDR3 protein. A D gene is named only where the DNA matches it firmly.

TRBJ1-1	-	TRBV12-3/TRBV12-4	ASSSLVATEAF
TRBJ1-2	TRBD1	TRBV3-1	ASCPLRGQGRIYGYT
TRBJ2-7	-	TRBV5-6	AISPGILGPYEQY
TRBJ2-1	-	TRBV5-8	ASSLGGEIDNEQF
TRBJ2-7	-	TRBV10-3	AISESWILGDYEQY
TRBJ2-5	-	TRBV6-1	ASSENRPQY
TRBJ1-1	-	TRBV16	ASSQQGLGTEAF
TRBJ2-7	-	TRBV28	ASRPGGVALEQY
TRBJ2-2	-	TRBV9	ASSVALGELF
TRBJ2-7	-	TRBV25-1	ASSLSGRPFYEQY
TRBJ1-5	-	TRBV5-6	ASSLRDGNQPQH
TRBJ1-6	TRBD1	TRBV18	ASSPRQGADSPLH
TRBJ2-6	TRBD1	TRBV20-1	SASMQGVYSGANVLT
TRBJ2-5	-	TRBV3-1	ASSRTTLAGKETQY
TRBJ2-5	TRBD2	TRBV9	ASSPQTSWETQY
TRBJ1-6	TRBD1	TRBV6-1	ASYGTAFYNSPLH
TRBJ2-4	TRBD1	TRBV7-8	ASSLVLGQPKGDIQY
TRBJ1-3	-	TRBV7-6	ASSSDLSSGNTIY
TRBJ1-2	-	TRBV6-5	ASSPGTQLYT
TRBJ2-7	-	TRBV28	ASSPYWGSSYEQY
TRBJ2-5	TRBD2	TRBV5-1	ASTGLAQTQY
TRBJ1-4	-	TRBV7-9	ASMGERRGPTNEKLF